The source of this T cell receptor beta chain is a study of cytomegalovirus exposure and HLA in healthy donors (dated by TCRdb to the late 2010s). Regarding the research as a whole: An earlier analysis of several hundred of the donors reported 276 Gb of sequence data and around 110 million unique TCR beta sequences obtained from 150 million to 200 million T cells. A separate validation cohort of approximately 120 different subjects was used in addition to the approximately 610-subject first cohort. Four or five DR-DQ haplotypes were treated as single units for association and clustering because of strong linkage in the cohort. Among around 400 genotyped donors of the cohort, an average of approximately 240,000 unique TCR beta nucleotide sequences were sequenced per donor, about a sixth of them non-productive. The study combined high-throughput TCR immunosequencing, statistical association of individual TCRs with disease status, and machine learning to predict cytomegalovirus infection status. The study profiled the T cell repertoires of 550 to 700 subjects by immunosequencing and related them to cytomegalovirus serostatus. Rather than using new phenotypic data, the later analysis identified candidate immune exposures from TCR beta sequences and from how often those sequences occurred across donors. Donor age, sex, ethnicity and CMV serostatus were compiled together with the repertoire data. The genetic ancestry cluster associated with self-reported Caucasian donors included over 65% of the 300 to 450 genotyped donors. To decide whether each TCR beta V gene segment behaved as functional or pseudogenic, an earlier analysis of fewer than 750 of the donors relied on high-throughput TCR beta sequencing. All discovery cohort repertoires had been generated using a single sequencing platform. An early release covering roughly 580 HLA-typed donors comprised about 300 gigabases of sequencing data and roughly 86 million unique TCR sequences. The study aimed to test whether signatures of past pathogen exposure could be identified by cataloging public T cell receptors. In a later analysis, previously published TCR beta repertoires from 666 donors were re-analyzed and high-resolution HLA genotyping was added so that TCR occurrence patterns could be studied. Class I and class II HLA loci were covered by the typing at four-digit resolution. Typing coverage differed by locus: A, B, C, DRB1 and DQB1 were typed in about 629-640 donors, DQA1 in 522, DPA1 in roughly 590, and DPB1 in about 450. Genome-wide SNP genotypes for about 65% of the roughly 700 donors were used in a later genetic analysis, which treated that subset as a discovery cohort.

Libraries were prepared through the immunoSEQ multiplex PCR assay. A mixture of 60 forward primers for TCR Vbeta segments and 13 reverse primers for TCR Jbeta segments was used in the multiplex PCR. The CDR3 region of rearranged TCR beta genes was amplified from genomic DNA by a multiplex PCR assay. The Illumina HiSeq System was used to sequence the amplified TCR beta libraries as 87-base-pair reads. In the paper's pipeline: Across the roughly 640 repertoires, a later analysis counted about 81 million unique TCR beta chains, around 11 million of which were shared by at least two donors. A nearest-neighbor algorithm error-corrected the raw reads and collapsed the reads into unique sequences, merging closely related sequences to remove PCR and sequencing errors. Alignment of CDR3 sequences to IMGT reference sequences was used to assign V, D and J gene segments. For a sequence to be retained, at least a six-nucleotide match to both a V gene segment and a J gene segment was required. Rearrangements were classified as productive when the CDR3 lacked stop codons and remained in frame with V and J, and all other rearrangements were classified as non-productive. Following IMGT convention, CDR3 was defined as the stretch from the second conserved V-encoded cysteine up to the conserved J-encoded phenylalanine. Sequences without an unambiguous match to a single V gene segment were excluded from the earlier analysis of 450 to 650 of the donors. In an earlier analysis of about 590 of the donors, a V segment was called functional when productive rearrangements were above 56.7%, and segregating when the standard deviation between donors exceeded 5%. A statistical classification framework was built to diagnose cytomegalovirus status from the catalog of TCR beta chain sequences. V and J gene assignment, in a later analysis, came from comparing TCR nucleotide sequences with IMGT/GENE-DB human TR gene sequences. In a later analysis, CDR3 sequences and most-parsimonious VDJ recombination scenarios were assigned using the TCRdist pipeline. A later analysis defined each TCR beta chain by its CDR3 amino acid sequence plus V-gene family, and excluded reads lacking a unique V-gene family. A later analysis removed 550 to 650 highly shared, low-generation-probability nucleotide sequences to deal with suspected cross-contamination and a sequencing artifact. A later analysis calculated a clonal expansion index for each public chain from normalized within-repertoire ranks of inferred template counts. In a later analysis, generation probabilities were computed with a VDJ recombination model fitted to out-of-frame rearrangements, and the resulting probabilities were checked against IGoR. A later analysis scored TCR-TCR, TCR-HLA and TCR-CMV co-occurrence with hypergeometric tests, applying a repertoire-size bias correction to TCR pairs. In a later analysis, false discovery rates were estimated by permuting HLA or CMV assignments 20 times. In a later analysis, co-occurring TCRs were grouped with DBSCAN, and TCRdist sequence similarity was added when clustering was performed within HLA-allele-positive subsets. For co-occurrence clustering, repertoires with fewer than 30,000 or more than 120,000 public chains were excluded, along with a handful of repertoires with anomalous nucleotide sharing. The table comes from immuneACCESS by way of TCRdb, which keeps in-frame sequences with V and J called. Part of the clones is missing from these tables; in studies checked, under half for an unresolved V gene and the rest for unknown reasons. From that table come the V and J calls and clone size; the DNA was used to work out D and trimming. The sample table holds about 160,000 clones, of which 60% to 80% were seen once. About 0.91% of the sample goes to the ten largest clones.

The cohort was made up of roughly 670 healthy bone marrow donors. Cohort members were all nominally healthy when sampled, although unrecorded immune exposures were likely present. The donor was CMV seropositive and was included in the group of 250 to 300 seropositive cohort members. A peripheral blood sample was provided by each donor, and peripheral blood mononuclear cells were used for TCR beta sequencing. The Qiagen DNeasy Blood Extraction Kit was used to extract genomic DNA from the blood cell samples. Overall results and qualifications from the work: Assigning TCR associations to individual alleles was difficult when HLA alleles, especially DR and DQ, strongly co-occurred. In this cohort, only TCR beta chains were sequenced, and detectable features were limited by the absence of alpha or paired-chain data. An association between a missense DCLRE1C variant and V-gene and J-gene trimming of TCR beta chains was found in a later genetic analysis and replicated in an independent cohort. Correlated functional status among segregating V segments might reflect linkage disequilibrium, but an unknown experimental factor could not be ruled out. A later genetic analysis reported fewer N-insertions in productive TCRs among donors in an Asian-associated ancestry cluster than the approximately 670-donor mean. The study listed 150 to 200 TCR beta chains as associated with cytomegalovirus. In a later analysis, several top co-occurrence clusters were reported to appear linked to parvovirus B19, influenza, CMV and Epstein-Barr virus. An earlier analysis of around 500 of the donors showed that most TCR beta V segments appeared in productive rearrangements either about 87% or about 30% of the time, which broadly matched IMGT annotations. According to a later analysis, TCR association rates differed among HLA loci, with DRB1 alleles showing the most associated TCRs and HLA-C alleles showing the fewest. A group of highly shared sequence variants was considered likely to be a technical artifact of the sequencing pipeline. HLA typing was unavailable for some donors at each locus, so association tests used only the typed subset. Immune exposure information for the cohort was limited to CMV serostatus. Sequencing depth was assumed to be roughly uniform across donors in the presence/absence analyses, though that assumption may not hold. Because counts were too low, roughly 18 rarely observed V segments, including chromosome 9 orphons, were left out of the earlier analysis of over 550 of the donors. According to a later analysis, most CMV-associated TCR beta chains appeared to be HLA-restricted, and the HLA associations seemed to be driven largely by CMV exposure. A few of the identified cytomegalovirus-associated TCR beta chains were confirmed in vitro to be specific for cytomegalovirus antigens. The classifier was reported to diagnose cytomegalovirus status with high specificity and sensitivity in both the original cohort and the validation cohort. While some public TCRs were present in many individuals, most TCR sequences turned up only very rarely across donors. The authors suggested that the approach could potentially be extended to other disease states and immunological phenotypes. A later analysis found that HLA-associated TCR beta chains were more clonally expanded and had lower generation probabilities than equally common non-associated chains. A further reported finding was that TCR beta sequences accurately predicted the HLA-A and HLA-B alleles for most subjects in the first cohort. Specific HLA alleles were associated with roughly 16,000 TCR beta sequences at a false discovery rate of 0.05 in a later analysis.

With respect to this clone: Its antigen is unknown. The junction differs from germline at one of its ends, possibly a read error.

Sequencing input: PBMCs. The receptor's source is a woman aged 45-60 years in good health and CMV-seropositive.

The CDR3 corresponds to CASSLRLNEKLFF. In nucleotide form, the sequence is TGTGCTAGCAGCCTCAGGCTAAATGAAAAACTGTTTTTT. This chain joins TRBV7-7 to TRBJ1-4, with no reliable assignment of the D segment. The CDR3 sequence holds 13 residues, the cysteine and phenylalanine included. Only the CDR3 part of the read is kept: 39 bases, read in frame from the first base. The germline V gene (reference sequence) provides CDR1 SSHAT and CDR2 FNYEAQ.